This is a list of T cell receptor beta chains from one sample in a study of blood T cell repertoires in COVID-19. Repertoires were generated with immunoSEQ multiplex PCR, while TCRdb's copy carries only in-frame clones and drops some. The sample includes approximately 250,000 clones, 85% to 95% of them seen just once. Sequenced material: PBMCs or T cells enriched from blood (not recorded which). These receptors originate from a man in his forties who had been exposed to COVID-19. The CDR3 runs from the conserved cysteine through the conserved F or W. D genes are given only for firm matches. For some rows the clone size is stated as once, few or many, or as a class when expanded; others skip it.

j_call	d_call	v_call	clone_size	cdr3_aa	cdr3_nt
TRBJ2-7	-	TRBV28	-	CASSSRGSYEQYF	TGTGCCAGCTCATCTCGGGGTAGCTACGAGCAGTACTTC
TRBJ1-4	-	TRBV11-2	-	CASSLDRGGIKLFF	TGTGCCAGCAGCTTAGATCGCGGCGGGATTAAACTGTTTTTT
TRBJ1-2	TRBD1	TRBV29-1	-	CSAGQGAIYGYTF	TGCAGCGCCGGACAGGGGGCAATCTATGGCTACACCTTC
TRBJ1-3	TRBD1	TRBV9	once	CASSVAGGAGNTIYF	TGTGCCAGCAGCGTAGCAGGGGGCGCTGGAAACACCATATATTTT
TRBJ1-1	-	TRBV28	-	CASGGGLKNTEAFF	TGTGCCAGCGGCGGGGGTTTAAAGAACACTGAAGCTTTCTTT
TRBJ2-1	TRBD2	TRBV5-1	-	CASSLMRESSYNEQFF	TGCGCCAGCAGCTTGATGCGGGAGAGCTCCTACAATGAGCAGTTCTTC
TRBJ1-3	-	TRBV2	-	CASSENGRVGIGNTIYF	TGTGCCAGCAGTGAAAACGGGCGGGTCGGGATCGGAAACACCATATATTTT
TRBJ1-3	TRBD1	TRBV28	-	CASSLRSTGPGNTIYF	TGTGCCAGCAGTTTACGCTCGACAGGGCCTGGAAACACCATATATTTT
TRBJ2-2	-	TRBV11-3	-	CASSTVPGGNTGELFF	TGTGCCAGCAGCACCGTACCCGGGGGGAACACCGGGGAGCTGTTTTTT
TRBJ1-1	-	TRBV19	-	CASSPIGPTGTSKAFF	TGTGCCAGTAGTCCTATTGGTCCTACCGGGACAAGTAAAGCTTTCTTT
TRBJ1-6	-	TRBV28	-	CASSSGHLNSPLHF	TGTGCCAGCAGTTCCGGACACCTTAATTCACCCCTCCACTTT
TRBJ1-1	TRBD1	TRBV4-1	-	CASSQLTGSNVDTEAFF	TGCGCCAGCAGCCAACTGACAGGGTCTAACGTGGACACTGAAGCTTTCTTT
TRBJ2-2	-	TRBV10-3	-	CAISGTGELFF	TGTGCCATCAGCGGGACCGGGGAGCTGTTTTTT
TRBJ2-2	TRBD1	TRBV2	once	CASRDSTGELFF	TGTGCCAGTAGGGACAGCACCGGGGAGCTGTTTTTT
TRBJ2-3	TRBD1	TRBV7-9	-	CASSARDRGTDTQYF	TGTGCCAGCAGCGCCCGGGACAGGGGAACAGATACGCAGTATTTT
TRBJ2-7	-	TRBV19	-	CASTPTGTAVQYEQYF	TGTGCCAGTACCCCGACCGGGACTGCAGTTCAATACGAGCAGTACTTC
TRBJ2-1	TRBD2	TRBV27	-	CASSQAGVYNEQFF	TGTGCCAGCAGTCAAGCGGGAGTCTACAATGAGCAGTTCTTC
TRBJ1-2	TRBD1	TRBV7-2	-	CASSLGTGTGTYGYTF	TGTGCCAGCAGCTTAGGGACCGGGACAGGGACCTATGGCTACACCTTC
TRBJ2-1	-	TRBV9	-	CASSPHMANEQFF	TGTGCCAGCAGCCCCCACATGGCCAATGAGCAGTTCTTC
TRBJ1-1	-	TRBV13	-	CASSWGQGPNTEAFF	TGTGCCAGCAGCTGGGGGCAGGGTCCGAACACTGAAGCTTTCTTT
TRBJ2-6	-	TRBV28	-	CASSYRASGANVLTF	TGTGCCAGCAGTTACAGGGCTTCTGGGGCCAACGTCCTGACTTTC
TRBJ1-6	-	TRBV7-2	-	CASSLAGTPINSPLHF	TGTGCCAGCAGCTTAGCTGGGACACCGATTAATTCACCCCTCCACTTT